Below are 23 T cell receptor beta chains sequenced from a single sample in a study of Ad26.COV2.S vaccination and SARS-CoV-2 variants. The repertoire was sequenced with immunoSEQ multiplex PCR; TCRdb's copy has only in-frame clones and lacks some. The sample shows around 270,000 clones, around nine tenths of them seen only once. Sample treatment: 15 to 20 received Ad26.COV2.S at low or high dose, single or two shots; 5 received placebo; per-sample allocation not given. The investigators took samples on day 63 after the first vaccine or placebo injection. Sample: peripheral blood, taken in a trial of Ad26.COV2.S vaccine versus placebo. The receptor set was obtained from a person between 18 and 60 years old who received the Ad26.COV2.S COVID-19 vaccine or a placebo.

The chain couples TRBV19 to TRBJ1-3; the D gene is possibly TRBD1 (5 bases). This CDR3 is 15 amino acids long. The germline V gene has CDR1 LNHDA and CDR2 SQIVND (reference sequence). V gave up 5 bases and J gave up 0 bases, with 11 bases separating them. The CDR3 coding sequence is TGTGCCAGTAGTGTCGGGACGGTCTCTGGAAACACCATATATTTT. Translation: CASSVGTVSGNTIYF.

The chain employs TRBV18 and TRBJ1-6; no clear D. Germline assignment: CDR1 KGHSH and CDR2 LQKENI. This CDR3 spans 15 amino acids. Trimming removed 4 bases from V and 4 bases from J, with 11 bases in between. The CDR3 DNA reads as TGTGCCAGCTCACTGTCCCCAGGATATAATTCACCCCTCCACTTT. Translation gives CASSLSPGYNSPLHF.

This clone was recorded many times. The chain joins TRBV7-2 to TRBJ2-3, with 7 nucleotides matching TRBD2. V shed 4 bases and J 2 bases; nucleotides not matched to a gene: 9. The V gene's germline CDR1 is SGHTA and CDR2 FQGNSA. CDR3 length: 16 residues. In DNA form, the CDR3 reads TGTGCCAGCAGCTCCCCACTAGCGAAAATCACAGATACGCAGTATTTT. Residues: CASSSPLAKITDTQYF.

The chain has TRBV5-1 and TRBJ1-1; 7 bases line up with TRBD1. Per the germline V gene, CDR1 is SGHRS and CDR2 is YFSETQ. V dropped 4 bases and J dropped 7; count of bases not matched to a gene: 16. The CDR3 extends over 16 amino acids. CDR3 nucleotide sequence: TGCGCCAGCAGCGAAGGTACAGGGGTAAAACAGGATGAAGCTTTCTTT. Amino acid sequence: CASSEGTGVKQDEAFF.

As concerns this clone: The same CDR3 is also encoded by other DNA sequences in this sample. The chain carries TRBV5-1 and TRBJ2-5; 7 bases fit TRBD1. Germline V lookup: CDR1 SGHRS, CDR2 YFSETQ. CDR3 length: 14 residues. V lost 2 bases, J lost 0 bases, and 1 base stayed unmatched. The CDR3 nucleotides are TGCGCCAGCAGCTTCCAGGGGGACCAAGAGACCCAGTACTTC. As protein: CASSFQGDQETQYF.

The genes are TRBV7-2 and TRBJ2-7; tentative D call: TRBD1 (6 bases). Germline CDR1 reads SGHTA; CDR2 reads FQGNSA. The CDR3 totals 15 residues. Trimming shortened V by 3 bases and J by 1 base, and 13 bases separated the two germline ends. The CDR3 region is CASSFKDRRSYEQYF. The CDR3 region has the DNA TGTGCCAGCAGCTTCAAAGACAGGAGATCCTACGAGCAGTACTTC.

This chain uses TRBV7-2 with TRBJ2-5, with 9 bases identical to TRBD2. The CDR3 runs to 16 residues. The germline V gene has CDR1 SGHTA and CDR2 FQGNSA. Trimming cost V 5 bases and J 3 bases; bases outside gene matches: 10. CDR3 sequence reads: CASSQSNLAGKETQYF. In DNA form, the CDR3 reads TGTGCCAGCAGCCAATCCAACCTAGCGGGGAAAGAGACCCAGTACTTC.

CDR3 nucleotide sequence: TGTGCCAGCAGCTATGACAGTACCATCAATCAGCCCCAGCATTTT. Protein product: CASSYDSTINQPQHF. The chain employs TRBV7-9 and TRBJ1-5; D possibly corresponds to TRBD1 (5 bases). Germline V gene sequence: CDR1 SEHNR, CDR2 FQNEAQ (reference sequence). Trimming stripped 4 bases from V and 3 bases from J, with 13 bases between. This CDR3 has 15 residues. The full variable domain, rest sourced from reference TRBV7-9 and TRBJ1-5, is DTGVSQNPRHKITKRGQNVTFRCDPISEHNRLYWYRQTLGQGPEFLTYFQNEAQLEKSRLLSDRFSAERPKGSFSTLEIQRTEQGDSAMYLCASSYDSTINQPQHFGDGTRLSIL.

This chain joins TRBV4-3 and TRBJ2-2, with D possibly called TRBD1 or TRBD2 (5 bases each). V lost 0 bases to trimming and J lost 0 bases, with 11 bases between them. CDR3 length: 17 amino acids. From germline, CDR1 is LGHNA and CDR2 YSLEER. CDR3: CASSQDPGTANTGELFF. The CDR3 region has the DNA TGCGCCAGCAGCCAAGATCCCGGGACGGCGAACACCGGGGAGCTGTTTTTT.

In nucleotides, the CDR3 is TGTGCCAGCAGTGAGACAGGGGGCTATGGCTACACCTTC. The encoded protein is CASSETGGYGYTF. The J gene is TRBJ1-2, the V gene TRBV25-1, with 9 bases matching TRBD1. The CDR3 loop spans 13 amino acids. Unmatched junction bases numbered 0, after V lost 3 bases and J lost 4 bases. Germline V gene lookup returns CDR1 MGHDK and CDR2 SYGVNS.

The chain employs TRBV29-1 and TRBJ2-3; unclear D gene. V lost 0 bases and J lost 8, with 9 bases in between. The germline gives CDR1 SQVTM, CDR2 ANQGSEA. This CDR3 has 12 residues. The CDR3 region is CSVEELESTQYF. CDR3 nucleotides: TGCAGCGTTGAAGAATTGGAGAGTACGCAGTATTTT.

This clone was seen a few times. The chain joins TRBV5-1 to TRBJ1-2, with D possibly TRBD1 on 5 matching bases. The germline gives CDR1 SGHRS, CDR2 YFSETQ. The V gene lost 3 bases and the J gene lost 4 bases, with 10 bases spanning the gap. CDR3 size: 13 residues. In DNA form, the CDR3 reads TGCGCCAGCAGCTACACAGGTCTCTATGGCTACACCTTC. It is translated as CASSYTGLYGYTF.

The V call is TRBV11-3, the J call TRBJ2-1; 10 bases align to TRBD2. The CDR3 loop spans 15 amino acids. V lost 3 bases and J lost 4; bases outside the gene matches: 3. Looked up from germline, CDR1 is SGHNT and CDR2 is YENEEA. CDR3 amino acids: CASSLGTSEYNEQFF. DNA for the CDR3: TGTGCCAGCAGCTTGGGGACTAGCGAATACAATGAGCAGTTCTTC. The variable domain in full, completed from reference TRBV11-3 and TRBJ2-1, reads EAGVVQSPRYKIIEKKQPVAFWCNPISGHNTLYWYLQNLGQGPELLIRYENEEAVDDSQLPKDRFSAERLKGVDSTLKIQPAELGDSAVYLCASSLGTSEYNEQFFGPGTRLTVL.

V usage is TRBV11-3 and J usage is TRBJ2-7, with D maybe TRBD2 (5 bases). V lost 6 bases and J 3 bases, leaving 18 bases between the germline ends. Germline V CDR1 and CDR2: SGHNT, YENEEA. This CDR3 has 15 amino acids. In DNA form, the CDR3 reads TGTGCCAGCAGTATGGACTCACACTTTAACTACGAGCAGTACGTC. Its translation is CASSMDSHFNYEQYV.

This chain uses TRBV4-3 with TRBJ1-1, with TRBD1 as a possible D gene (5 bases). The CDR3 sequence is 15 residues long. The germline CDR1 and CDR2 sequences are LGHNA and YSLEER. The V end was cut by 1 base, the J end by 3 bases, with 12 bases between. CDR3 amino acids: CASSQGLWGDTEAFF. Here the CDR3 DNA reads TGCGCCAGCAGCCAAGGACTATGGGGGGACACTGAAGCTTTCTTT.

The chain combines TRBV4-1 with TRBJ2-2, with D possibly TRBD1 on 5 matching bases. V lost 0 bases to trimming and J lost 7 bases, with 9 bases between them. The germline V gene has CDR1 MGHRA and CDR2 YSYEKL. The CDR3 has 14 residues. Here the CDR3 DNA reads TGCGCCAGCAGCCAAGATTTCCAGGGCGGGGAGCTGTTTTTT. This gives the protein CASSQDFQGGELFF.

The chain combines TRBV6-6 with TRBJ2-2; tentatively, D is TRBD1 (6 bases). Germline assignment: CDR1 MNHNY and CDR2 SVGAGI (reference sequence). The V gene lost 7 bases and the J gene lost 4 bases, with 16 bases spanning the gap. CDR3 length: 15 residues. This CDR3 reads CASTQRRGRTGELFF. The CDR3 nucleotides are TGTGCCAGCACCCAGCGCAGGGGCCGCACCGGGGAGCTGTTTTTT.

The chain employs TRBV4-1 and TRBJ2-3; D perhaps matches TRBD1 (7 bases). V was trimmed by 1 base and J by 4 bases, leaving 15 bases between them. This CDR3 contains 16 residues. Looked up from germline, CDR1 is MGHRA and CDR2 is YSYEKL. DNA of the CDR3: TGCGCCAGCAGCCAAGCCGAGAGGAGGGGGCCAGATACGCAGTATTTT. Residues: CASSQAERRGPDTQYF.

This sequence joins TRBV11-2 and TRBJ1-4, with D possibly being TRBD1 (5 bases). This CDR3 spans 15 amino acids. CDR1 is SGHAT, CDR2 FQNNGV, per germline. Trimming removed 3 bases at V and 4 bases at J, with 12 bases between. The CDR3 DNA reads as TGTGCCAGCAGCTTTGGGGGGAGTTATAATGAAAAACTGTTTTTT. Translation: CASSFGGSYNEKLFF.

The chain employs TRBV18 and TRBJ2-3, with D hard to call. Trimming shortened V by 2 bases and J by 6 bases, and 6 bases separated the two germline ends. CDR3 size: 12 residues. Germline V gene sequence: CDR1 KGHSH, CDR2 LQKENI. CDR3 protein: CASSPGMDTQYF. DNA for the CDR3: TGTGCCAGCTCACCAGGGATGGATACGCAGTATTTT.

This clone was counted between two and nine times. The chain joins TRBV29-1 to TRBJ2-2, with D maybe TRBD1 (6 bases). The V gene's germline CDR1 is SQVTM and CDR2 ANQGSEA. V was cut by 2 bases and J by 5 bases, with 12 bases left in between. The CDR3 covers 14 residues. The CDR3 nucleotides read TGCAGCGTTGAACAGGGAAGGGGGACCGGGGAGCTGTTTTTT. Residues: CSVEQGRGTGELFF.

The chain has TRBV24-1 and TRBJ2-1, with 12 nucleotides matching TRBD2. The CDR3 has 16 amino acids. Trimming took 4 bases from V and 5 from J; bases not matched to a gene: 5. Germline CDR1 reads KGHDR; CDR2 reads SFDVKD. CDR3 sequence reads: CATSDASGRAHNEQFF. The CDR3 DNA reads TGTGCCACCAGTGACGCTAGCGGGAGGGCACACAATGAGCAGTTCTTC.

The chain couples TRBV14 to TRBJ2-7; D unresolved. The CDR3 loop spans 16 amino acids. V lost 3 bases and J 2 bases, leaving 17 bases between the germline ends. Germline CDR1 and CDR2: SGHDN and FVKESK. The CDR3 is CASSHAVRRGPYEQYV. In nucleotides, the CDR3 is TGTGCCAGCAGCCATGCAGTGCGGAGAGGTCCCTACGAGCAGTACGTC.